The rows below give T cell receptor beta chains drawn from one sample of a study of T cell responses to AZD1222 COVID-19 vaccine. Sequenced by immunoSEQ multiplex PCR; TCRdb stores in-frame clones only, minus some. The repertoire holds about 99,000 clones, with 90% to 95% as singletons. The sequencing here drew on peripheral blood, taken on day 0 of AZD1222 vaccination. The receptors stem from an adult in good health. The CDR3 runs from the conserved cysteine through the conserved F or W. A D gene is named only where the DNA matches it firmly. Some rows mark clone size as missing; the rest say once, few, many or name a class of expanded clone.

V	J	D	size	DNA	CDR3
TRBV6-5	TRBJ1-2	.	once	TGTGCCAGCAGCGCCCTACGAGGGGGATATGGCTACACCTTC	CASSALRGGYGYTF
TRBV19	TRBJ2-4	TRBD2	.	TGTGCCAGTAGTATCGGACTAGGAACAGACTACATTCAGTACTTC	CASSIGLGTDYIQYF
TRBV3-1/TRBV3-2	TRBJ1-4	.	.	TGTGCCAGCAGCCAAGTATCCAGTAATGAAAAACTGTTTTTT	CASSQVSSNEKLFF
TRBV12-3/TRBV12-4	TRBJ2-2	.	.	TGTGCCAGCAGGACTACTAGTTTCGGGGAGCTGTTTTTT	CASRTTSFGELFF
TRBV28	TRBJ2-7	.	.	TGTGCCAGCAGTACGACAGCCCCTTACGAGCAGTACTTC	CASSTTAPYEQYF
TRBV19	TRBJ2-7	.	.	TGTGCCAGTAGTATGCGGGGCTACGAGCAGTACTTC	CASSMRGYEQYF
TRBV9	TRBJ2-3	TRBD2	once	TGTGCCAGCAGCGTAGATGTTAGCGGGAGGTCAGATACGCAGTATTTT	CASSVDVSGRSDTQYF
TRBV3-1/TRBV3-2	TRBJ2-5	TRBD1	.	TGTGCCAGCAGCCAAGGCAGGGGGCAGACCCAGTACTTC	CASSQGRGQTQYF
TRBV7-3	TRBJ2-1	.	.	TGTGCCAGCAGCTTAGAGCTCTCCTACAATGAGCAGTTCTTC	CASSLELSYNEQFF
TRBV12-3/TRBV12-4	TRBJ2-2	TRBD1	.	TGTGCCAGCAGTTTATCAGGGGGCGGGCTGTTTTTT	CASSLSGGGLFF
TRBV2	TRBJ1-1	.	.	TGTGCCAGCAGTGAAGCGGTTCAGAGGTACACTGAAGCTTTCTTT	CASSEAVQRYTEAFF
TRBV19	TRBJ2-1	.	.	TGTGCCAGTAGTATTCGTGCGGGACTTGTGGATGAGCAGTTCTTC	CASSIRAGLVDEQFF
TRBV11-2	TRBJ1-5	.	.	TGTGCCAGCAGTACAGGGCTTCGGCAGCCCCAGCATTTT	CASSTGLRQPQHF
TRBV9	TRBJ1-4	.	.	TGTGCCAGCAGCGTAGGGGGCCCGGCGGATAATGAAAAACTGTTTTTT	CASSVGGPADNEKLFF
TRBV14	TRBJ1-2	TRBD1	.	TGTGCCAGCAGCCACTCCCTGGGACAGCCATACACCTTC	CASSHSLGQPYTF
TRBV6-2/TRBV6-3	TRBJ2-7	.	.	TGTGCCAGCAGCTCGCGGTTCAGGGGTTGGAACGAGCAGTACTTC	CASSSRFRGWNEQYF
TRBV30	TRBJ2-7	.	few	TGTGCCTGGAGTGTAATAGAGGAGCAGTACTTC	CAWSVIEEQYF
TRBV7-2	TRBJ1-1	.	.	TGTGCCAGCAGCTTAGGGTCTGTAGGGTTTTTGGGCACTGAAGCTTTCTTT	CASSLGSVGFLGTEAFF
TRBV5-1	TRBJ2-1	TRBD1	once	TGCGCCAGCAGCCGTGGACAGGGCGCGTTCTTC	CASSRGQGAFF
TRBV15	TRBJ1-1	.	.	TGTGCCACCAGCGTCCCACCGAACACTGAAGCTTTCTTT	CATSVPPNTEAFF
TRBV10-3	TRBJ1-2	.	.	TGTGCCATCAGTGAGGACACCCAATATGGCTACACCTTC	CAISEDTQYGYTF
TRBV4-3	TRBJ1-2	.	.	TGCGCCAGCAGCCAAGATCCCCAGGGGTGGTATGGCTACACCTTC	CASSQDPQGWYGYTF
TRBV28	TRBJ2-1	TRBD2	.	TGTGCCAGCAGAGCGGGAGGGGAGGGCGATGAGCAGTTCTTC	CASRAGGEGDEQFF
TRBV19	TRBJ1-1	TRBD1	.	TGTGCCAGTAGAACGCGACCGGGACAGGAGAACACTGAAGCTTTCTTT	CASRTRPGQENTEAFF
TRBV5-4	TRBJ2-2	.	.	TGTGCCAGCAGCCACGGAGGGGCGGGCAACACCGGGGAGCTGTTTTTT	CASSHGGAGNTGELFF
TRBV11-2	TRBJ2-5	.	.	TGTGCCAGCAGCGGGCAGGGAAAAGAGACCCAGTACTTC	CASSGQGKETQYF
TRBV7-9	TRBJ1-5	.	few	TGTGCCAGCAGCTCCAGACAGTCCAATCAGCCCCAGCATTTT	CASSSRQSNQPQHF
TRBV6-2/TRBV6-3	TRBJ2-7	.	.	TGTGCCAGCAGTTACGACCCAGACAGGCCGGGGGAGCAGTACTTC	CASSYDPDRPGEQYF
TRBV3-1/TRBV3-2	TRBJ2-5	.	.	TGTGCCAGCCGGACGGTACAAGAGACCCAGTACTTC	CASRTVQETQYF
TRBV7-2	TRBJ2-3	.	.	TGTGCCAGCAGCCCAAGTAGGGGTCTGGATACGCAGTATTTT	CASSPSRGLDTQYF
TRBV14	TRBJ2-2	.	.	TGTGCCAGCAGCCAAAGCTGGACCGGGGAGCTGTTTTTT	CASSQSWTGELFF
TRBV9	TRBJ1-2	.	.	TGTGCCAGCAGCCCTAGCCCGGACAACCTGGATGGCTACACCTTC	CASSPSPDNLDGYTF
TRBV27	TRBJ1-2	TRBD1	.	TGTGCCAGCAGCACCCGGGACAGCCGAGGGGGTTATGGCTACACCTTC	CASSTRDSRGGYGYTF
TRBV2	TRBJ2-3	TRBD2	.	TGTGCCAGCAGCCGAGGACTAGCGGGGCCTAGCACAGATACGCAGTATTTT	CASSRGLAGPSTDTQYF